The 20 T cell receptor beta chains below come from one sample, sequenced in a study of CD8+ T cells in alopecia areata. RNA, once extracted, was reverse transcribed into cDNA for use as the sequencing template. The data were produced by immunoSEQ multiplex PCR, yet TCRdb's version contains in-frame clones alone and is incomplete. The sample includes roughly 75,000 clones, 60% of them seen just once. This sample comprised CD8+ T cells sorted from blood, obtained at week 0. The source is a human donor with alopecia areata.

V and J are TRBV11-2 and TRBJ1-6, with a possible D match to TRBD1 (6 bases). From germline, CDR1 is SGHAT and CDR2 FQNNGV. The CDR3 is made up of 13 amino acids. The V and J ends lost 5 bases and 7 bases respectively, with 9 bases between them. For the CDR3, the DNA is TGTGCCAGCAGCACAGGGACCAATTCACCCCTCCACTTT. Translation: CASSTGTNSPLHF.

The chain carries TRBV4-2 and TRBJ1-2; D gene unclear. Trimming left V 1 base short and J 7 bases short, with 16 bases between. Looked up from germline, CDR1 is LGHNA and CDR2 is YNFKEQ. The CDR3 length is 15 residues. The CDR3 region has the DNA TGTGCCAGCAGCCAAGGGGATTTGTTTTTGCCTGGCTACACCTTC. Residues: CASSQGDLFLPGYTF.

The rearrangement joins TRBV2 to TRBJ1-5; D is uncertain. V was trimmed by 3 bases and J by 0 bases, leaving 9 bases between them. Germline CDR1 is SNHLY and CDR2 is FYNNEI. The CDR3 has 15 residues. The CDR3 DNA reads as TGTGCCAGCAGTGATGGAAGTTATAGCAATCAGCCCCAGCATTTT. This sequence encodes CASSDGSYSNQPQHF.

The J gene is TRBJ1-1, the V gene TRBV12-5, with D hard to call. Germline V gene sequence: CDR1 LGHNT, CDR2 FRNRAP. V was clipped by 2 bases and J by 4 bases, with 8 bases between them. The CDR3 runs 13 residues. CDR3 nucleotide sequence: TGTGCTAGTGGTTTGCATGAGGGCACTGAAGCTTTCTTT. Translation gives CASGLHEGTEAFF.

J is TRBJ2-7 and V is TRBV5-1, with D unclear. The CDR3 runs to 15 residues. In germline, CDR1 is SGHRS, CDR2 YFSETQ. V lost 3 bases, J lost 3 bases, and 16 bases lay in between. The CDR3 here is CASSSGSTEYYEQYF. The DNA for the CDR3 is TGCGCCAGCAGCTCAGGATCGACGGAATACTACGAGCAGTACTTC.

This sequence joins TRBV7-9 and TRBJ1-5, with TRBD1 matching over 10 bases. The CDR3 extends over 14 amino acids. CDR1 is SEHNR and CDR2 is FQNEAQ in the germline V gene (reference sequence). J lost 5 bases, V lost 5 bases, and 3 bases had no gene match. CDR3 DNA sequence: TGTGCCAGCAGCGGGACAGGGGAGCATCAGCCCCAGCATTTT. Its protein product is CASSGTGEHQPQHF.

This clone was seen just once. This chain links TRBV4-1 with TRBJ2-1; 8 bases agree with TRBD1. This CDR3 has 13 amino acids. Germline trimming cut 3 bases from V and 7 bases from J; bases unmatched to any gene: 2. The germline V gene has CDR1 MGHRA and CDR2 YSYEKL. This CDR3 reads CASSHNRGNEQFF. CDR3 bases: TGCGCCAGCAGCCACAACAGGGGGAATGAGCAGTTCTTC.

V is TRBV7-2 and J is TRBJ2-2; D ambiguous. There are 11 residues in the CDR3. Trimming removed 5 bases from V and 6 bases from J, with 4 bases in between. CDR1 is SGHTA and CDR2 is FQGNSA in the germline V gene. In DNA, the CDR3 is TGTGCCAGCAGCGACGCCGGGGAGCTGTTTTTT. Its translation is CASSDAGELFF. The full variable domain, its missing parts supplied by reference TRBV7-2 and TRBJ2-2, is GAGVSQSPSNKVTEKGKDVELRCDPISGHTALYWYRQSLGQGLEFLIYFQGNSAPDKSGLPSDRFSAERTGGSVSTLTIQRTQQEDSAVYLCASSDAGELFFGEGSRLTVL.

This clone has a handful of counts. The V call is TRBV7-8, the J call TRBJ2-5; D is perhaps TRBD2 (5 bases). CDR1 is SGHVS and CDR2 is FQNEAQ in the germline V gene. Trimming removed 4 bases at V and 7 bases at J, with 13 bases between. CDR3 length: 13 residues. The CDR3 loop reads CASSSITLGTQYF. CDR3 sequence (DNA): TGTGCCAGCAGCTCCATCACACTAGGGACCCAGTACTTC.

The V and J genes are TRBV5-6 and TRBJ1-5; D not certain. Germline V gene lookup returns CDR1 SGHDT and CDR2 YYEEEE. Trimming shortened V by 1 base and J by 0 bases, and 5 bases separated the two germline ends. The CDR3 is 14 amino acids. The CDR3 loop is CASSLSGSNQPQHF. DNA of the CDR3: TGTGCCAGCAGCTTGTCTGGTAGCAATCAGCCCCAGCATTTT.

This sequence joins TRBV7-2 and TRBJ2-7; D unclear. Germline lookup yields CDR1 SGHTA and CDR2 FQGNSA. This CDR3 region has 11 residues. With 2 bases removed from V and 6 bases from J, the gap between germline ends came to 5 bases. DNA of the CDR3: TGTGCCAGCAGCTTAAGCTCCGAGCAGTACTTC. Its protein product is CASSLSSEQYF.

In DNA, the CDR3 is TGTGCCAGCAGTTTCCGGGTAGGTGAGCAGTTCTTC. It is translated as CASSFRVGEQFF. The chain uses TRBV27 and TRBJ2-1, with unresolved D. The CDR3 consists of 12 residues. CDR1 is MNHEY, CDR2 SMNVEV, per germline (reference sequence). V lost 3 bases to trimming and J lost 9 bases, with 9 bases between them.

This clone occurred a few times. Here the CDR3 reads CSADGHYGYTF. The CDR3 DNA is TGCAGTGCTGACGGACATTATGGCTACACCTTC. V is TRBV20-1 and J is TRBJ1-2; D perhaps matches TRBD1 (5 bases). CDR3 length: 11 residues. The V end lost 5 bases, the J end lost 5 bases, and 9 bases lay between the germline ends. The V gene's germline CDR1 is DFQATT and CDR2 SNEGSKA (reference sequence).

The chain couples TRBV30 to TRBJ2-5; tentative D call: TRBD1 (5 bases). This CDR3 comprises 15 residues. Germline values: CDR1 GTSNPN, CDR2 SVGIG (reference sequence). V was shortened by 1 base and J by 1 base, with 13 bases between the two germline ends. The CDR3 reads CAWSETRQTQETQYF. In nucleotides, the CDR3 is TGTGCCTGGAGTGAGACACGACAGACCCAAGAGACCCAGTACTTC.

The genes are TRBV30 and TRBJ2-7; D gene uncertain. This CDR3 contains 13 residues. Germline values: CDR1 GTSNPN, CDR2 SVGIG (reference sequence). The germline V and J ends were trimmed by 0 bases and 7 bases, with 13 bases remaining between them. As DNA, the CDR3 is TGTGCCTGGAGTGTACTGGACGGCGCGGAGCAGTACTTC. This sequence encodes CAWSVLDGAEQYF. Together with reference TRBV30 and TRBJ2-7, the CDR3 gives the full variable domain: SQTIHQWPATLVQPVGSPLSLECTVEGTSNPNLYWYRQAAGRGLQLLFYSVGIGQISSEVPQNLSASRPQDRQFILSSKKLLLSDSGFYLCAWSVLDGAEQYFGPGTRLTVT.

The count of this clone is one. The rearrangement links TRBV27 to TRBJ2-3; TRBD2 matches at 7 bases. V lost 6 bases and J lost 3; bases outside the gene matches: 15. This CDR3 contains 17 residues. Germline CDR1 is MNHEY and CDR2 is SMNVEV (reference sequence). In nucleotides, the CDR3 is TGTGCCAGCAGCCCCCGGGGGGAAGGTGGAGATACAGATACGCAGTATTTT. Translated, it gives CASSPRGEGGDTDTQYF.

V usage is TRBV30 and J usage is TRBJ2-3, with TRBD2 matching 7 bases. The J segment lost 7 bases and the V segment lost 0 bases, leaving 4 bases of the junction unmatched. The V gene's germline CDR1 is GTSNPN and CDR2 SVGIG (reference sequence). This CDR3 contains 13 residues. CDR3 loop: CAWSVPSGNTQYF. The CDR3 DNA follows: TGTGCCTGGAGTGTACCTAGCGGAAATACGCAGTATTTT.

The chain employs TRBV29-1 and TRBJ1-1; D remains unclear. The germline CDR1 and CDR2 sequences are SQVTM and ANQGSEA. V gave up 2 bases and J gave up 1 base, with 5 bases separating them. The CDR3 has 12 amino acids. In DNA, the CDR3 is TGCAGCGTTGAATTAAGGAACACTGAAGCTTTCTTT. Protein sequence: CSVELRNTEAFF.

The CDR3 nucleotides read TGTGCCAGCAGTCTGGACAGGGGGCTTGATGAGCAGTTCTTC. The encoded protein is CASSLDRGLDEQFF. The chain links TRBV28 to TRBJ2-1; 11 bases line up with TRBD1. The germline gives CDR1 MDHEN, CDR2 SYDVKM. CDR3 length: 14 residues. Germline trimming cut 5 bases from V and 8 bases from J; bases unmatched to any gene: 5.

The rearrangement uses TRBV5-6 and TRBJ2-1; TRBD2 might be the D (6 bases). This CDR3 comprises 13 residues. From germline, CDR1 is SGHDT and CDR2 YYEEEE. Trimming stripped 0 bases from V and 5 bases from J, with 6 bases between. The CDR3 loop reads CASSLAGDNEQFF. The CDR3 DNA reads as TGTGCCAGCAGCTTGGCGGGGGACAATGAGCAGTTCTTC.